The rows below give T cell receptor beta chains drawn from one sample of a study of T cells in localized non-small cell lung cancer. Here immunoSEQ multiplex PCR was the method, and the copy in TCRdb shows in-frame clones only, minus some. Of around 92,000 clones detected, approximately 91% appear once; the ten largest clones hold about 4%. The sample was PBMCs, taken before any cancer treatment. Receptors were obtained from a woman aged 40-69 years with stage II squamous cell lung carcinoma. Both conserved end residues are part of each CDR3. The D gene is left open where the match is weak.

v_call d_call cdr3_length cdr3_aa
TRBV30 . 13 CAWSATGRDTQYF
TRBV19 TRBD2 17 CASSIAGGRADPYEQYF
TRBV5-1 . 14 CASSLARGIGEQYF
TRBV29-1 . 17 CSVDQNPPGAGTDTQYF
TRBV4-2 TRBD1 16 CASSQEGGTGLETIYF
TRBV14 . 17 CASSRGARRSPYNEQFF
TRBV6-1 TRBD1 14 CASTWGQNNQPQHF
TRBV7-9 . 13 CASSPTPNTEAFF
TRBV6-1 TRBD2 14 CASSWTGRVYEQYF
TRBV4-1 . 15 CASSYPGHFTDTQYF
TRBV6-5 TRBD1 15 CASSFRGGSNTEAFF
TRBV5-6 . 16 CASSLRGQRVTGELFF
TRBV11-2 . 13 CASSLLINTEAFF
TRBV5-1 . 17 CASSPPAQGPTRETQYF
TRBV27 TRBD1 14 CASSRTGPNYGYTF
TRBV28 . 17 CASRPSRGLLYNSPLHF
TRBV2 . 14 CASNPRGGGQEAFF
TRBV14 . 16 CASSQLQAGSYNEQFF
TRBV9 TRBD2 18 CASSAGTSGRRVGYEQYF
TRBV7-6 . 15 CASSRQFSYNSPLHF
TRBV7-9 . 13 CASSSTGYTEAFF
TRBV19 . 13 CASSRRGNTEAFF
TRBV10-3 . 16 CAISESFRSTNYGYTF
TRBV29-1 TRBD1 14 CSVDDRGTGQPQHF
TRBV7-9 . 12 CASSPVLTEAFF
TRBV28 . 15 CASSLLQGSNQPQHF
TRBV10-2 . 15 CASSESNRDFYGYTF
TRBV30 . 14 CAWSVQAGNYGYTF
TRBV6-5 . 13 CASALSSGNTIYF
TRBV7-8 . 15 CASSPGFPGDYGYTF
TRBV11-2 TRBD1 13 CASSFDRAYGYTF
TRBV6-6 . 15 CASSITLSGGYGYTF
TRBV5-8 . 15 CASSLGAGGNQPQHF
TRBV10-3 TRBD2 18 CAISGPPGLAGGPETQYF
TRBV6-1 . 15 CASSTDSWGEETQYF
TRBV29-1 . 12 CSVGKVNEKLFF
TRBV5-6 . 13 CASSRGGWEEQYF
TRBV5-1 TRBD2 16 CASTAGTSGTSYEQYF
TRBV6-5 TRBD1 15 CASSYPGQGNEKLFF
TRBV10-2 . 16 CASSGRPVGVNQPQHF
TRBV6-1 . 13 CASSDRPGQPQHF
TRBV7-8 . 14 CASSLVRGAEGYTF
TRBV11-2 . 17 CASSPQIGRSNTGELFF
TRBV6-1 TRBD1 11 CASDRVNEQFF
TRBV5-4 TRBD2 16 CASSNLSGTRAGELFF
TRBV5-1 . 14 CASSLVSEFGGYTF
TRBV7-6 TRBD2 15 CASSLQGTSSYEQYF
TRBV6-1 TRBD1 13 CASTGTGLNEQYF
TRBV20-1 . 11 CREESSTEAFF
TRBV28 . 13 CASNLRGTGELFF
TRBV2 TRBD2 17 CASSEGASGGKGNEQFF
TRBV10-3 . 13 CAISVSRSREAFF